These 31 T cell receptor beta chains share one sample of origin, sequenced in a study of CD8 T cells in ankylosing spondylitis. TCRdb recomputed calls from the 5' RACE reads with MiXCR, one row per CDR3 protein. The sample contains some 200,000 distinct CDR3 sequences, 13% of which appear only once. Material: blood, either unsorted or a sorted T cell fraction (not recorded which). The source is a male donor with ankylosing spondylitis or in good health (not recorded which).

In its sample, this clonotype was seen a few times. The chain is built from TRBV5-1 and TRBJ2-7; D gene uncertain. V lost 4 bases, J lost 6 bases, and 14 bases lay in between. Germline-derived CDR1 and CDR2 are SGHRS and YFSETQ. The CDR3 is 13 amino acids. CDR3 residues: CASSVTSLTEQYF. In DNA form, the CDR3 reads TGCGCCAGCAGCGTCACAAGTCTAACCGAGCAGTACTTC.

The chain carries TRBV29-1 and TRBJ1-2; D call uncertain. This CDR3 has 10 amino acids. Trimming pared 2 bases from V and 13 bases from J, leaving 11 bases between. CDR1 is SQVTM and CDR2 is ANQGSEA in the germline V gene. The CDR3: CSVESGAGTF. The CDR3, as DNA: TGCAGCGTTGAATCCGGAGCGGGCACCTTC.

This clonotype was recorded many times. The chain has TRBV12-3 or TRBV12-4 and TRBJ1-2; the D is unclear. V lost 2 bases to trimming and J lost 4 bases, with 14 bases between them. The CDR3 spans 15 residues. This chain's CDR3 is CASSLTPADRYGYTF. CDR3 nucleotide sequence: TGTGCCAGCAGTTTAACCCCGGCGGATCGCTATGGCTACACCTTC.

The rearrangement links TRBV20-1 to TRBJ2-1; 10 bases line up with TRBD2. Germline trimming cut 0 bases from V and 1 base from J; bases unmatched to any gene: 3. Germline V lookup: CDR1 DFQATT, CDR2 SNEGSKA (reference sequence). CDR3 length equals 16 residues. In DNA form, the CDR3 reads TGCAGTGCTAGAGAGCTAGCGGGAGAATCCTACAATGAGCAGTTCTTC. Encoded protein: CSARELAGESYNEQFF.

The sample holds one count of this clonotype. The chain joins TRBV20-1 to TRBJ2-7, with D possibly TRBD1 on 5 matching bases. This CDR3 has 11 amino acids. Trimming pared 5 bases from V and 3 bases from J, leaving 8 bases between. Germline V lookup: CDR1 DFQATT, CDR2 SNEGSKA (reference sequence). The CDR3 sequence: CSAGDSYEQYF. CDR3 DNA sequence: TGCAGTGCTGGCGACAGCTACGAGCAGTACTTC.

This clonotype has a handful of counts. The rearrangement uses TRBV20-1 and TRBJ2-1, with 11 bases lining up with TRBD1. This CDR3 comprises 14 residues. Trimming cost V 5 bases and J 5 bases; bases outside gene matches: 5. Germline V gene sequence: CDR1 DFQATT, CDR2 SNEGSKA (reference sequence). CDR3 sequence reads: CSAPGQGADNEQFF. Written as DNA, the CDR3 is TGCAGTGCTCCCGGACAGGGGGCAGACAATGAGCAGTTCTTC.

CDR3 loop: CASSWNRRIYEQYF. CDR3 in DNA: TGTGCCAGCAGTTGGAACAGGCGCATCTACGAGCAGTACTTC. The chain links TRBV27 to TRBJ2-7, with D perhaps TRBD1 (5 bases). Trimming removed 4 bases from V and 3 bases from J, with 13 bases in between. CDR1 MNHEY and CDR2 SMNVEV come from the germline V gene (reference sequence). The CDR3 is made up of 14 amino acids.

The genes are TRBV11-2 and TRBJ2-5, with 7 bases matching TRBD2. After removal of 0 bases from V and 6 bases from J, the junction contained 10 bases not matched to a gene. The germline V gene has CDR1 SGHAT and CDR2 FQNNGV. The CDR3 contains 16 residues. The CDR3 coding sequence is TGTGCCAGCAGCTTAGAGCCCAGCGGGACCAAGAAGACCCAGTACTTC. This codes for CASSLEPSGTKKTQYF.

The chain recombines TRBV11-2 with TRBJ2-3; a weak D match, TRBD2 (5 bases). This CDR3 has 15 amino acids. CDR1 and CDR2 (germline): SGHAT, FQNNGV. V shed 4 bases and J shed 1 base, with 12 bases lying between them. The CDR3 bases are TGTGCCAGCAGCTCGGAGGCGGTGCGCACAGATACGCAGTATTTT. Protein sequence: CASSSEAVRTDTQYF.

J is TRBJ2-1 and V is TRBV11-2; 11 bases are shared with TRBD2. Germline loops: CDR1 SGHAT, CDR2 FQNNGV. This CDR3 is built from 19 residues. V lost 4 bases and J lost 6; bases outside the gene matches: 17. CDR3 coding DNA: TGTGCCAGCAGCTCCGCCCCAACGCCAATAGCGGGAGGGGGCAATGAGCAGTTCTTC. Its translation is CASSSAPTPIAGGGNEQFF.

This chain connects TRBV15 to TRBJ2-2, with D uncertain. Germline CDR1 LNHNV, CDR2 YYDKDF (reference sequence). The CDR3 is 14 amino acids. Trimming took off 0 bases at V and 7 bases at J, with 9 bases between the two ends. The CDR3 region is CATSREASRGELFF. The CDR3 DNA sequence: TGTGCCACCAGCAGAGAGGCTAGTCGCGGGGAGCTGTTTTTT.

This clonotype was detected only a few times. The chain has TRBV7-9 and TRBJ1-1; D may be TRBD1 (5 bases). V dropped 5 bases and J dropped 3 bases, with 16 bases sitting between them. The CDR3 extends over 15 amino acids. Germline-derived CDR1 and CDR2 are SEHNR and FQNEAQ (reference sequence). The CDR3 DNA sequence: TGTGCCAGCAGCGAGAAGACTGGGGGGGACACTGAAGCTTTCTTT. Its translation: CASSEKTGGDTEAFF.

This chain uses TRBV27 with TRBJ2-1, with 10 bases identical to TRBD1. The CDR3 length is 12 residues. The germline gives CDR1 MNHEY, CDR2 SMNVEV (reference sequence). The V gene end was trimmed by 9 bases and the J gene end by 6 bases; junction bases not matched to a gene: 2. The CDR3 region is CASGQGVNEQFF. The CDR3 DNA is TGTGCCAGTGGACAGGGGGTCAATGAGCAGTTCTTC.

This clonotype was observed a handful of times. The chain combines TRBV2 with TRBJ1-1; D gene ambiguous. The CDR3 extends over 12 amino acids. The ends were cut back, 7 bases at V and 4 bases at J, with 10 bases in the middle. Germline V lookup: CDR1 SNHLY, CDR2 FYNNEI. DNA for the CDR3: TGTGCCAGCATCGGTGACCCCACTGAAGCTTTCTTT. It is translated as CASIGDPTEAFF.

This clonotype has a count of ten or more. V gene TRBV12-3 or TRBV12-4 combines with J gene TRBJ1-3; D gene uncertain. This CDR3 contains 14 residues. Trimming shortened V by 3 bases and J by 0 bases, and 6 bases separated the two germline ends. The CDR3 loop reads CASSFESSGNTIYF. The DNA for the CDR3 is TGTGCCAGCAGTTTTGAGAGCTCTGGAAACACCATATATTTT.

V is TRBV30 and J is TRBJ1-3; 7 bases are shared with TRBD1. V gave up 4 bases and J gave up 0 bases; unmatched junction bases: 0. The germline CDR1 and CDR2 sequences are GTSNPN and SVGIG (reference sequence). The CDR3 runs to 13 residues. CDR3 residues: CAWTGGSGNTIYF. In DNA form, the CDR3 reads TGTGCCTGGACAGGGGGCTCTGGAAACACCATATATTTT.

V gene TRBV4-1 combines with J gene TRBJ1-5, with 7 bases matching TRBD1. Trimming at V came to 4 bases and at J to 7 bases, leaving 10 bases not matched to a gene. There are 15 residues in the CDR3. Germline lookup yields CDR1 MGHRA and CDR2 YSYEKL. The CDR3 here is CASSRLQGPEQPQHF. Here the CDR3 DNA reads TGCGCCAGCAGCCGGTTACAGGGGCCGGAGCAGCCCCAGCATTTT.

The chain is built from TRBV3-1 and TRBJ2-1, with no clear D. The CDR3 is 14 residues long. Germline V gene sequence: CDR1 LGHDT, CDR2 YNNKEL (reference sequence). V lost 0 bases, J lost 7 bases, and 10 bases lay in between. CDR3: CASSQDLTINEQFF. CDR3 nucleotide sequence: TGTGCCAGCAGCCAAGATCTAACTATTAATGAGCAGTTCTTC.

This clonotype has more than one count but fewer than ten. The chain joins TRBV29-1 to TRBJ2-2, with D possibly matching TRBD2 (5 bases). The CDR3 runs 12 residues. Per germline, CDR1 SQVTM and CDR2 ANQGSEA. The CDR3 region has the DNA TGCACGGGGAAGGGCGGCACCGGGGAGCTGTTTTTT. Translated: CTGKGGTGELFF.

This chain connects TRBV7-9 to TRBJ2-5; possible D gene TRBD2, 7 bases. Germline CDR1 and CDR2: SEHNR and FQNEAQ (reference sequence). The germline V and J ends were trimmed by 3 bases and 5 bases, with 16 bases remaining between them. The CDR3 spans 15 residues. CDR3 protein: CASSFPHEGGETQYF. Written as DNA, the CDR3 is TGTGCCAGCAGCTTCCCGCACGAGGGGGGGGAGACCCAGTACTTC.

As regards this clonotype: Just one base apart from a much larger clone, this may be a read error. The V call is TRBV4-2, the J call TRBJ2-1; D ambiguous. CDR1 and CDR2 from the germline V gene are LGHNA and YNFKEQ. This CDR3 spans 12 amino acids. CDR3 sequence (DNA): TGTGCCAGGAGCCAGCCGGGCCATGAGCAGTTCTTC. Its protein product is CARSQPGHEQFF.

This clonotype was seen a few times. The chain recombines TRBV3-1 with TRBJ2-7, with 11 bases that match TRBD2. The junction had 20 bases not matched to a gene; V was cut back by 0 bases and J by 4 bases. There are 21 residues in the CDR3. The germline gives CDR1 LGHDT, CDR2 YNNKEL (reference sequence). The CDR3 protein is CASSQDGVLNRRLAGRYEQYF. In DNA form, the CDR3 reads TGTGCCAGCAGCCAAGACGGGGTACTGAACAGACGACTAGCGGGAAGGTACGAGCAGTACTTC.

In its sample, this clonotype was seen many times. This chain links TRBV12-3 or TRBV12-4 with TRBJ2-7; 10 nucleotides agree with TRBD1. The junction had 9 bases not matched to a gene; V was cut back by 5 bases and J by 2 bases. There are 16 residues in the CDR3. The chain's CDR3 is CASSTWEGQGTYEQYF. CDR3 in DNA: TGTGCCAGCAGTACCTGGGAGGGACAGGGGACCTACGAGCAGTACTTC.

The chain joins TRBV12-3 or TRBV12-4 to TRBJ2-3; 12 bases match TRBD2. The V and J ends lost 7 bases and 3 bases, in that order; junction bases with no gene match: 11. The length of the CDR3 is 17 residues. In DNA, the CDR3 is TGTGCCAGCACCTCGTACCCACTAGCGGGAGGAACAGATACGCAGTATTTT. Translated: CASTSYPLAGGTDTQYF.

V and J are TRBV5-1 and TRBJ2-7; 11 bases are shared with TRBD2. Trimming at V came to 2 bases and at J to 5 bases, leaving 3 bases not matched to a gene. CDR3 length: 14 amino acids. The germline gives CDR1 SGHRS, CDR2 YFSETQ. CDR3 sequence (DNA): TGCGCCAGCAGCTTTACTAGCGGGAGCGACGAGCAGTACTTC. As protein: CASSFTSGSDEQYF.

The V and J genes are TRBV6-5 and TRBJ2-3; 7 bases line up with TRBD2. J lost 1 base, V lost 2 bases, and 3 bases had no gene match. The CDR3 runs 15 residues. Looked up from germline, CDR1 is MNHEY and CDR2 is SVGAGI. The CDR3 nucleotides read TGTGCCAGCAGTTACGGCGGGAGAGGCACAGATACGCAGTATTTT. Its translation: CASSYGGRGTDTQYF.

The table lists this clonotype with a few counts. This chain connects TRBV24-1 to TRBJ2-3; 8 nucleotides agree with TRBD2. Germline CDR1 reads KGHDR; CDR2 reads SFDVKD. Losses at the gene ends were 9 bases for V and 2 bases for J; bases not matched to a gene: 6. CDR3 size: 14 residues. This CDR3 is CATAAGGDTDTQYF. CDR3 nucleotide sequence: TGTGCCACCGCTGCCGGGGGGGACACAGATACGCAGTATTTT.

This clonotype was seen at least ten times. The gene calls are TRBV11-2 and TRBJ2-5; tentatively, D is TRBD1 (6 bases). V lost 0 bases and J lost 5, with 19 bases in between. Germline loops: CDR1 SGHAT, CDR2 FQNNGV. The length of the CDR3 is 17 residues. The CDR3 is CASSLEGTSEVYETQYF. In DNA, the CDR3 is TGTGCCAGCAGCTTAGAGGGGACATCTGAGGTATACGAGACCCAGTACTTC.

This clonotype appeared a few times. The gene calls are TRBV5-1 and TRBJ1-1; 7 nucleotides match TRBD1. The junction had 12 bases not matched to a gene; V was cut back by 4 bases and J by 0 bases. Germline V CDR1 and CDR2: SGHRS, YFSETQ. The CDR3 spans 17 residues. In DNA form, the CDR3 reads TGCGCCAGCAGCCCTAACCTCCGGGACAGAGTGAACACTGAAGCTTTCTTT. Translation gives CASSPNLRDRVNTEAFF.

The genes are TRBV20-1 and TRBJ1-2; D is perhaps TRBD1 (5 bases). Germline V gives CDR1 DFQATT, CDR2 SNEGSKA (reference sequence). The V end lost 2 bases, the J end lost 2 bases, and 18 bases lay between the germline ends. This CDR3 has 16 amino acids. Written as DNA, the CDR3 is TGCAGTGCTAGATCATCCACACTGGGGACCAACTATGGCTACACCTTC. Translated, it gives CSARSSTLGTNYGYTF.

This clonotype was counted a few times. The CDR3 nucleotides are TGCGCCAGCAGCCAAGAGAACGGGCTGGGATACAATGAGCAGTTCTTC. This encodes CASSQENGLGYNEQFF. V and J are TRBV4-1 and TRBJ2-1; D ambiguous. Trimming cost V 0 bases and J 4 bases, with 13 bases left between them. This CDR3 contains 16 residues. Germline CDR1 and CDR2: MGHRA and YSYEKL.